The 4 T cell receptor beta chains listed next were all sequenced from one sample in a study of cytomegalovirus exposure and HLA in healthy donors. PCR involved 60 Vbeta and 13 Jbeta primers. Only in-frame clones appear in the TCRdb table, and some are missing; sequencing was by immunoSEQ multiplex PCR. The sample contains roughly 110,000 clones, around 80% of which appear only once. The sample comprised PBMCs. The receptors come from a young man in good health and CMV-seropositive.

The chain combines TRBV2 with TRBJ2-7; 7 bases are a match to TRBD1. Germline V CDR1 and CDR2: SNHLY, FYNNEI. V lost 6 bases, J lost 3 bases, and 14 bases stayed unmatched. This CDR3 is 16 amino acids long. CDR3 sequence: CASRGPGQKDDYEQYF. In DNA, the CDR3 is TGTGCCAGCAGGGGACCGGGACAGAAGGACGACTACGAGCAGTACTTC. Based on the CDR3 plus reference TRBV2 and TRBJ2-7, the full variable domain is EPEVTQTPSHQVTQMGQEVILRCVPISNHLYFYWYRQILGQKVEFLVSFYNNEISEKSEIFDDQFSVERPDGSNFTLKIRSTKLEDSAMYFCASRGPGQKDDYEQYFGPGTRLTVT.

The chain employs TRBV18 and TRBJ2-7; TRBD1 agrees at 8 bases. CDR1 is KGHSH and CDR2 is LQKENI in the germline V gene. V lost 6 bases to trimming and J lost 3 bases; unmatched junction nucleotides: 10. The CDR3 has 15 residues. CDR3 sequence reads: CASSNGQGQLYEQYF. Written as DNA, the CDR3 is TGTGCCAGCTCCAACGGACAGGGCCAACTCTACGAGCAGTACTTC.

In this sample, this clone turned up a few times. The CDR3 sequence is CASSNTGGSGELFF. CDR3 DNA sequence: TGTGCCAGCAGTAATACAGGGGGCTCCGGGGAGCTGTTTTTT. The V call is TRBV6-4, the J call TRBJ2-2; TRBD1 agrees at 9 bases. Per the germline V gene, CDR1 is MRHNA and CDR2 is SNTAGT. The junction had 4 bases not matched to a gene; V was cut back by 5 bases and J by 6 bases. The CDR3 runs to 14 residues.

This chain links TRBV6-1 with TRBJ1-2, with 7 bases fitting TRBD1. The V and J ends lost 3 bases and 6 bases, in that order; junction bases with no gene match: 7. The CDR3 consists of 14 residues. Germline lookup yields CDR1 MNHNS and CDR2 SASEGT. CDR3 sequence reads: CASSDSGTANGYTF. The CDR3 DNA sequence: TGTGCCAGCAGTGATAGCGGGACAGCAAATGGCTACACCTTC.